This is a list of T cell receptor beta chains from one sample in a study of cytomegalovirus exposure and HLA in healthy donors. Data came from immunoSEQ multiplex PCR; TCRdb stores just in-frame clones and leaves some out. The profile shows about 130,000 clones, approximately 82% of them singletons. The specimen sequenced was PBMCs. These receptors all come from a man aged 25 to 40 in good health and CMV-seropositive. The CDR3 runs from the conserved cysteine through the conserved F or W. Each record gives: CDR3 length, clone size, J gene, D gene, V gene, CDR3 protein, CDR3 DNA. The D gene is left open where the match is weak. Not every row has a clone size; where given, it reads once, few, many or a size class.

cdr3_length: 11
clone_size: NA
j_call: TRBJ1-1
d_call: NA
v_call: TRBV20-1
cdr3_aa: CSATGGSEAFF
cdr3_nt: TGCAGTGCTACAGGAGGCAGCGAAGCTTTCTTT

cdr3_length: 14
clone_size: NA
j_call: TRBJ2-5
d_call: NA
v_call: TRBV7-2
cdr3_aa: CASSLSGRGETQYF
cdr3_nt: TGTGCCAGCAGCTTAAGTGGGAGGGGGGAGACCCAGTACTTC

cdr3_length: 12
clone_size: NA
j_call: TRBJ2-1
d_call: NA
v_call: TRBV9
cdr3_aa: CASSREEYEQFF
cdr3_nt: TGTGCCAGCAGCCGAGAAGAATACGAGCAGTTCTTC

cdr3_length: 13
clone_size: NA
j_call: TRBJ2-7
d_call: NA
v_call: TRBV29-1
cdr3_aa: CSAGDKPPYEQYF
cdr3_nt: TGCAGCGCTGGGGACAAGCCCCCCTACGAGCAGTACTTC

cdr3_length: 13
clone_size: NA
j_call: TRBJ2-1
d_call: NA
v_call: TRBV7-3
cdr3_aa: CASSPGTSNEQFF
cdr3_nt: TGTGCCAGCAGCCCCGGGACAAGCAATGAGCAGTTCTTC

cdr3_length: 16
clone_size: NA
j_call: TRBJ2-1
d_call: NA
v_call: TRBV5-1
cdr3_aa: CASSLEQLGVRHEQFF
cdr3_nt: TGCGCCAGCAGCTTGGAACAGCTCGGCGTTCGTCATGAGCAGTTCTTC

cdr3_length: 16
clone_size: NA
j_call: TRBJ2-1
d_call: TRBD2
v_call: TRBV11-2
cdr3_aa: CASSPALAGGYNEQFF
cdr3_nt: TGTGCCAGCAGCCCGGCCCTAGCGGGAGGGTACAATGAGCAGTTCTTC

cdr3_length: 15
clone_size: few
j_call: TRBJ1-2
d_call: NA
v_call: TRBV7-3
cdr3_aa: CASSSIPTDWDGYTF
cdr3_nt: TGTGCCAGCAGCTCAATACCGACAGACTGGGATGGCTACACCTTC

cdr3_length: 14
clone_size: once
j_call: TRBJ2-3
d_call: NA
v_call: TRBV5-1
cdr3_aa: CATGLGGGSDTQYF
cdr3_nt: TGCGCCACCGGTCTGGGGGGGGGCTCAGATACGCAGTATTTT

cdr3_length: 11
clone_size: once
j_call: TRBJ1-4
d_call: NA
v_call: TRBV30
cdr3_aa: CAWSVGAKLFF
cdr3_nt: TGTGCCTGGAGCGTCGGAGCAAAACTGTTTTTT

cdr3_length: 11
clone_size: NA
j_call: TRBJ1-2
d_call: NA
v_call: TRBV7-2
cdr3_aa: CASSFPYGYTF
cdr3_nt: TGTGCCAGCAGCTTCCCGTATGGCTACACCTTC

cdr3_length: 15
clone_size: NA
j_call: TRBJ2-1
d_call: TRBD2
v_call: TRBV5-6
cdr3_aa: CASSLASGGAGEQFF
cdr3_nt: TGTGCCAGCAGCTTGGCTAGCGGGGGGGCGGGGGAGCAGTTCTTC

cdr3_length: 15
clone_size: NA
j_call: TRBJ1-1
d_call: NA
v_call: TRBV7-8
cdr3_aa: CASSLAGALNTEAFF
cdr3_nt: TGTGCCAGCAGCTTAGCGGGGGCCCTGAACACTGAAGCTTTCTTT

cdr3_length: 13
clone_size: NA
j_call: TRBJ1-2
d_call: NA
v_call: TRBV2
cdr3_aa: CASREGPNYGYTF
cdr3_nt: TGTGCCAGCAGAGAAGGGCCGAACTATGGCTACACCTTC

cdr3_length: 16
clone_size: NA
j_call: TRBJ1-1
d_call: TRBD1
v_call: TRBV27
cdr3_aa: CASSFPIGGNVTEAFF
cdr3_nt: TGTGCCAGCAGTTTCCCGATAGGGGGCAATGTCACTGAAGCTTTCTTT

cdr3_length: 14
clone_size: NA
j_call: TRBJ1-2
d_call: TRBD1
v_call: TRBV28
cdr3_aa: CASSLVRGTRGYTF
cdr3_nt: TGTGCCAGCAGTTTAGTCAGGGGGACAAGGGGCTACACCTTC

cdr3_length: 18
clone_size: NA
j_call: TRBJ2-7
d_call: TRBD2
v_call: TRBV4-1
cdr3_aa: CASSQDSTSGTGFYEQYF
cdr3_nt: TGCGCCAGCAGCCAAGATTCGACTAGCGGGACAGGGTTCTACGAGCAGTACTTC

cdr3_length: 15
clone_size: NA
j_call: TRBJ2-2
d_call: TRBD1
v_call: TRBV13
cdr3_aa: CASSSWTGRGGELFF
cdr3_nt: TGTGCCAGCAGCTCTTGGACAGGGAGAGGCGGGGAGCTGTTTTTT

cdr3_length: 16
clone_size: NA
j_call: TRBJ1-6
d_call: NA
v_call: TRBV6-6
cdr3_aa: CASSYSGRASNSPLHF
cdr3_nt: TGTGCCAGCAGTTACTCGGGGAGGGCCTCTAATTCACCCCTCCACTTT

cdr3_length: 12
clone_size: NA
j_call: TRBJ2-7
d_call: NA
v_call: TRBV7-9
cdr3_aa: CASSLLADEQYF
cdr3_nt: TGTGCCAGCAGCTTACTCGCGGACGAGCAGTACTTC

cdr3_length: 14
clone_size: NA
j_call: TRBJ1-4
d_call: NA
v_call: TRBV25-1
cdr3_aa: CASSPRGGNEKLFF
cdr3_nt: TGTGCCAGCAGTCCCAGGGGCGGGAATGAAAAACTGTTTTTT

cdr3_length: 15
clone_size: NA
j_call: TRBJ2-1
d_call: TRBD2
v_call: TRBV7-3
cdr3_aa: CASSLMAGGWDEQFF
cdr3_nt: TGTGCCAGCAGCTTAATGGCGGGGGGGTGGGATGAGCAGTTCTTC

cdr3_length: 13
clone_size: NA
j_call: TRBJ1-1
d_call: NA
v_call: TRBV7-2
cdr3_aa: CASSQQGHTEAFF
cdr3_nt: TGTGCCAGCAGCCAACAGGGTCACACTGAAGCTTTCTTT

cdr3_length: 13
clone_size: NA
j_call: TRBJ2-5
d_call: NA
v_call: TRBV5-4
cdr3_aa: CASSEGKVETQYF
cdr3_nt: TGTGCCAGCAGTGAGGGCAAAGTCGAGACCCAGTACTTC

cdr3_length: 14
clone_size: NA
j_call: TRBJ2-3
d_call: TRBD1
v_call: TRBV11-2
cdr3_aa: CASSSGQGADTQYF
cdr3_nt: TGTGCCAGCAGCTCGGGACAGGGGGCAGATACGCAGTATTTT